The entry that follows covers one T cell receptor (beta chain) sequence. This sample is part of a study of T cell responses to AZD1222 COVID-19 vaccine. The length of the CDR3 is 15 residues. Germline assignment: CDR1 SGHDT and CDR2 YYEEEE. Trimming removed 0 bases from V and 6 bases from J; junction bases left unmatched: 4. TCRdb's table, derived via immunoSEQ multiplex PCR, lists solely in-frame clones and lacks some. The table shows about 120,000 clones, with about 90% occurring only once. This chain connects TRBV5-6 to TRBJ1-5, with TRBD1 matching over 9 bases. The receptor was derived from an adult in good health. The sequences come from peripheral blood, collected on day 0 of AZD1222 vaccination. CDR3 sequence (DNA): TGTGCCAGCAGCTTGGGACAGGGGGTAAGTCAGCCCCAGCATTTT. Its protein product is CASSLGQGVSQPQHF.